One and the same sample provided the 23 T cell receptor beta chains below, sequenced in a study of OX40 agonist ivuxolimab in advanced cancers. TCRdb keeps only in-frame clones here, not all; method: immunoSEQ multiplex PCR. The sample comprises 60,000 to 85,000 clones, 85% to 90% of which are singletons, and around 2.5% rests with the top ten. The source material was CD4+ or CD8+ T cells sorted from blood, sampled in a trial of the OX40 agonist ivuxolimab. The receptors were gathered from an adult with an advanced solid tumor such as melanoma, head and neck, liver or kidney cancer.

This chain links TRBV18 with TRBJ1-3; D gene unclear. The germline gives CDR1 KGHSH, CDR2 LQKENI. This CDR3 region has 15 residues. The ends were cut back, 2 bases at V and 0 bases at J, with 8 bases in the middle. CDR3 sequence: CASSPGGSSGNTIYF. The DNA of the CDR3 is TGTGCCAGCTCACCAGGAGGGAGCTCTGGAAACACCATATATTTT.

This chain uses TRBV5-5 with TRBJ2-7; perhaps TRBD1 as D (6 bases). This CDR3 has 15 amino acids. Trimming took 1 base from V and 5 from J, leaving 16 bases between them. CDR1 and CDR2 from the germline V gene are SGHKS and YYEKEE (reference sequence). CDR3 coding DNA: TGTGCCAGCAGCTTGCAGGGGCCCTGGGCTAACGAGCAGTACTTC. Amino acid sequence: CASSLQGPWANEQYF.

The CDR3 region is CASTLEAAYEQYF. In DNA form, the CDR3 reads TGTGCCAGCACCCTCGAAGCGGCCTACGAGCAGTACTTC. The chain is built from TRBV2 and TRBJ2-7; a weak D match, TRBD2 (5 bases). Germline V gives CDR1 SNHLY, CDR2 FYNNEI. V was trimmed by 7 bases and J by 2 bases, leaving 12 bases between them. The CDR3 contains 13 residues.

V is TRBV5-4 and J is TRBJ2-3; D possibly corresponds to TRBD1 (6 bases). This CDR3 region has 15 residues. V lost 9 bases, J lost 8 bases, and 25 bases lay in between. CDR1 SGHNT and CDR2 YYREEE come from the germline V gene (reference sequence). This chain's CDR3 is CATGLGAPTGPTQYF. CDR3 bases: TGTGCCACCGGATTGGGGGCGCCGACCGGTCCTACGCAGTATTTT.

This chain uses TRBV14 with TRBJ1-1; unclear D gene. Germline V gives CDR1 SGHDN, CDR2 FVKESK. The CDR3 length is 13 residues. V was trimmed by 1 base and J by 5 bases, leaving 8 bases between them. CDR3 region: CASSQGMRTEAFF. Written as DNA, the CDR3 is TGTGCCAGCAGCCAAGGGATGCGGACTGAAGCTTTCTTT.

The V call is TRBV6-1, the J call TRBJ2-3; the match to TRBD1 covers 9 bases. This CDR3 is built from 15 residues. Germline lookup yields CDR1 MNHNS and CDR2 SASEGT. V trimming: 2 bases; J trimming: 3 bases; junction bases outside the gene matches: 3. The CDR3 protein is CASSESGQGTDTQYF. The CDR3 DNA sequence: TGTGCCAGCAGTGAATCAGGACAGGGGACAGATACGCAGTATTTT.

The rearrangement joins TRBV7-9 to TRBJ2-5, with TRBD2 identical over 7 bases. There are 13 residues in the CDR3. Germline trimming cut 0 bases from V and 11 bases from J; bases unmatched to any gene: 6. Germline V CDR1 and CDR2: SEHNR, FQNEAQ (reference sequence). CDR3 sequence reads: CASSLAASGEQYF. CDR3 DNA sequence: TGTGCCAGCAGCTTAGCGGCCAGCGGGGAGCAGTACTTC.

The chain is built from TRBV4-1 and TRBJ1-5, with D tentatively TRBD1 (5 bases). Deletions cut 0 bases from V and 6 bases from J, with 18 bases between. The CDR3 spans 17 residues. Germline values: CDR1 MGHRA, CDR2 YSYEKL. The CDR3 DNA sequence: TGCGCCAGCAGCCAAGAAGCGACGGTGGGGCTAGGTCAGCCCCAGCATTTT. Its translation: CASSQEATVGLGQPQHF.

The chain joins TRBV7-8 to TRBJ1-5; D possibly corresponds to TRBD1 (5 bases). The germline CDR1 and CDR2 sequences are SGHVS and FQNEAQ. V lost 2 bases, J lost 1 base, and 12 bases lay in between. The CDR3 sequence is 16 residues long. The CDR3 nucleotides read TGTGCCAGCAGCTTATTGAGGCAGGGCAGCAATCAGCCCCAGCATTTT. It is translated as CASSLLRQGSNQPQHF.

The chain couples TRBV6-5 to TRBJ1-1; perhaps TRBD1 as D (6 bases). Trimming stripped 8 bases from V and 11 bases from J, with 15 bases between. Germline assignment: CDR1 MNHEY and CDR2 SVGAGI. The CDR3 sequence is 11 residues long. The CDR3 DNA is TGTGCCAGCCTCGACGGGGGGCGGGCTTTCTTT. The encoded protein is CASLDGGRAFF.

V usage is TRBV28 and J usage is TRBJ2-7; 9 nucleotides agree with TRBD1. The CDR3 is 15 residues long. J was trimmed by 6 bases and V by 4 bases; bases with no gene match: 10. Germline CDR1 reads MDHEN; CDR2 reads SYDVKM. The CDR3 region is CASSSIRDRVGEQYF. The CDR3 coding sequence is TGTGCCAGCAGTTCCATCCGGGACAGGGTGGGCGAGCAGTACTTC.

The chain combines TRBV15 with TRBJ2-3; maybe TRBD1 (6 bases). Trimming took off 0 bases at V and 9 bases at J, with 13 bases between the two ends. The CDR3 contains 14 residues. The germline gives CDR1 LNHNV, CDR2 YYDKDF (reference sequence). CDR3 DNA sequence: TGTGCCACCAGCAGAGACTTACTTCAGGGGACGCAGTATTTT. Its protein product is CATSRDLLQGTQYF.

The V gene is TRBV13, the J gene TRBJ1-1; D gene ambiguous. The V end was cut by 7 bases, the J end by 1 base, with 13 bases between. This CDR3 has 14 residues. Germline V CDR1 and CDR2: PRHDT, FYEKMQ (reference sequence). The CDR3 loop reads CASTLWVSNTEAFF. The CDR3 region has the DNA TGTGCCAGCACCCTTTGGGTATCGAACACTGAAGCTTTCTTT.

V usage is TRBV11-2 and J usage is TRBJ1-3, with TRBD1 as a possible D gene (5 bases). Trimming pared 2 bases from V and 0 bases from J, leaving 8 bases between. The CDR3 sequence is 15 residues long. CDR1 is SGHAT, CDR2 FQNNGV, per germline. This chain's CDR3 is CASSLQGSSGNTIYF. In DNA, the CDR3 is TGTGCCAGCAGCTTACAGGGCAGCTCTGGAAACACCATATATTTT.

The gene calls are TRBV6-1 and TRBJ1-2; D might be TRBD1 (6 bases). V was cut by 4 bases and J by 4 bases, with 25 bases left in between. The CDR3 covers 18 residues. Per the germline V gene, CDR1 is MNHNS and CDR2 is SASEGT. CDR3 residues: CASSGWTGTRRGGYGYTF. The CDR3 coding sequence is TGTGCCAGCAGTGGGTGGACCGGGACCCGAAGGGGGGGCTATGGCTACACCTTC.

This clone appeared a single time. The chain couples TRBV15 to TRBJ1-5; tentative D call: TRBD1 (6 bases). Germline V lookup: CDR1 LNHNV, CDR2 YYDKDF (reference sequence). The germline V and J ends were trimmed by 8 bases and 5 bases, with 10 bases remaining between them. The CDR3 totals 12 residues. Written as DNA, the CDR3 is TGTGCCACCGGGGACATCTATCAGCCCCAGCATTTT. This encodes CATGDIYQPQHF. Together with reference TRBV15 and TRBJ1-5, the CDR3 gives the full variable domain: DAMVIQNPRYQVTQFGKPVTLSCSQTLNHNVMYWYQQKSSQAPKLLFHYYDKDFNNEADTPDNFQSRRPNTSFCFLDIRSPGLGDTAMYLCATGDIYQPQHFGDGTRLSIL.

The chain joins TRBV15 to TRBJ2-1, with a tentative D call TRBD2 (6 bases). Germline V gene sequence: CDR1 LNHNV, CDR2 YYDKDF (reference sequence). The germline V and J ends were trimmed by 0 bases and 4 bases, with 13 bases remaining between them. The CDR3 contains 16 residues. The CDR3 region is CATSREGLINYNEQFF. The CDR3 DNA sequence: TGTGCCACCAGCAGAGAGGGACTCATAAATTACAATGAGCAGTTCTTC.

V usage is TRBV5-1 and J usage is TRBJ1-2; tentatively, D is TRBD1 (6 bases). The CDR3 has 16 residues. CDR1 is SGHRS, CDR2 YFSETQ, per germline. Trimming took 0 bases from V and 4 from J, leaving 16 bases between them. CDR3 residues: CASSLARPGTIYGYTF. The CDR3 DNA is TGCGCCAGCAGCTTGGCGCGGCCCGGGACAATCTATGGCTACACCTTC. Full variable domain (remainder filled in from reference TRBV5-1 and TRBJ1-2): KAGVTQTPRYLIKTRGQQVTLSCSPISGHRSVSWYQQTPGQGLQFLFEYFSETQRNKGNFPGRFSGRQFSNSRSEMNVSTLELGDSALYLCASSLARPGTIYGYTFGSGTRLTVV.

The chain couples TRBV5-1 to TRBJ1-4; possible D gene TRBD1, 5 bases. Between the trimmed V and J ends, which lost 4 bases and 0 bases, there was a span of 10 bases. From germline, CDR1 is SGHRS and CDR2 YFSETQ. The CDR3 extends over 15 amino acids. The CDR3 loop reads CASSVSGATNEKLFF. DNA for the CDR3: TGCGCCAGCAGCGTCTCGGGGGCAACTAATGAAAAACTGTTTTTT.

This chain links TRBV28 with TRBJ2-5, with a possible D match to TRBD2 (5 bases). The last part of the DNA fits TRBJ2-7 better; the J call may be wrong. The CDR3 consists of 14 residues. The germline CDR1 and CDR2 sequences are MDHEN and SYDVKM. For the CDR3, the DNA is TGTGCCAGCAGCCGTCCCGGACTGTCCTACGAGCAGTACTTC. Protein: CASSRPGLSYEQYF.

The V gene is TRBV11-3, the J gene TRBJ2-7; unclear D gene. The CDR3 runs to 13 residues. V was shortened by 5 bases and J by 3 bases, with 11 bases between the two germline ends. CDR1 is SGHNT, CDR2 YENEEA, per germline. The CDR3 sequence is CASSPRHGYEQYF. The CDR3, as DNA: TGTGCCAGCAGCCCACGACATGGCTACGAGCAGTACTTC.

V and J are TRBV7-2 and TRBJ2-7; a possible D gene is TRBD2 (6 bases). V lost 0 bases and J lost 0, with 15 bases in between. This CDR3 is built from 17 residues. CDR1 and CDR2 from the germline V gene are SGHTA and FQGNSA. The CDR3 bases are TGTGCCAGCAGCTTAGCGCTTTCCCTGGGGGGCTCCTACGAGCAGTACTTC. This sequence encodes CASSLALSLGGSYEQYF.

V gene TRBV4-1 combines with J gene TRBJ1-2; 8 bases are shared with TRBD1. From germline, CDR1 is MGHRA and CDR2 YSYEKL. This CDR3 spans 16 amino acids. Germline trimming cut 0 bases from V and 9 bases from J; bases unmatched to any gene: 12. The CDR3 coding sequence is TGCGCCAGCAGCCAAGATAATTGGGGACAGGCAAGGAGCTACACCTTC. Protein: CASSQDNWGQARSYTF.